One and the same sample provided the 2 T cell receptor beta chains below, sequenced in a study of cytomegalovirus exposure and HLA in healthy donors. Sequencing used immunoSEQ multiplex PCR; TCRdb keeps in-frame clones, though not all of them. The data hold approximately 240,000 clones, with approximately 90% observed a single time. Sequencing was done on a sample of PBMCs. These receptors came from a woman under 30 in good health and CMV-seronegative.

The chain is built from TRBV12-5 and TRBJ2-1, with D possibly TRBD2 on 5 matching bases. The CDR3 runs 16 residues. Germline assignment: CDR1 LGHNT and CDR2 FRNRAP. With 9 bases removed from V and 7 bases from J, the gap between germline ends came to 25 bases. CDR3 bases: TGTGCTAGCCCTTTTAGCAGGAGGCAAGATCAAAATGAGCAGTTCTTC. It encodes CASPFSRRQDQNEQFF.

The chain recombines TRBV4-1 with TRBJ1-5; D not certain. V was shortened by 1 base and J by 4 bases, with 8 bases between the two germline ends. The germline gives CDR1 MGHRA, CDR2 YSYEKL. The CDR3 extends over 14 amino acids. Here the CDR3 DNA reads TGCGCCAGCAGCCAAGTGAGCAGGAATCAGCCCCAGCATTTT. The encoded protein is CASSQVSRNQPQHF.